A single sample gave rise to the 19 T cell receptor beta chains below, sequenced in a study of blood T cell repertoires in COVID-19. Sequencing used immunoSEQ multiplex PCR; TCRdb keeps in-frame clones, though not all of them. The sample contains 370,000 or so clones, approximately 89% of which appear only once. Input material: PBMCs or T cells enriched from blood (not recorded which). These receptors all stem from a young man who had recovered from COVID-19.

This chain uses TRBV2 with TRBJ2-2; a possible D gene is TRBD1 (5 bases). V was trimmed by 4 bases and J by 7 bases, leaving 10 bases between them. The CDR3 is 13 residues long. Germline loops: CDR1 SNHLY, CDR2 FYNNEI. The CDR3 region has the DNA TGTGCCAGCAGTGCGCAGGGTATCGGGGAGCTGTTTTTT. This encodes CASSAQGIGELFF. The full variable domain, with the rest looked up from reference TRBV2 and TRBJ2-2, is EPEVTQTPSHQVTQMGQEVILRCVPISNHLYFYWYRQILGQKVEFLVSFYNNEISEKSEIFDDQFSVERPDGSNFTLKIRSTKLEDSAMYFCASSAQGIGELFFGEGSRLTVL.

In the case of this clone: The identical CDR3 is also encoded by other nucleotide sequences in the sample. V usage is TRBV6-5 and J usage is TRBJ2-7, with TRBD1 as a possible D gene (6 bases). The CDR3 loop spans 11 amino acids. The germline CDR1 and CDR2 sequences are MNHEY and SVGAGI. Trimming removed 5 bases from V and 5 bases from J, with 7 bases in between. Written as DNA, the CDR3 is TGTGCCAGCAGTAGGGGGAACGAGCAGTACTTC. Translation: CASSRGNEQYF.

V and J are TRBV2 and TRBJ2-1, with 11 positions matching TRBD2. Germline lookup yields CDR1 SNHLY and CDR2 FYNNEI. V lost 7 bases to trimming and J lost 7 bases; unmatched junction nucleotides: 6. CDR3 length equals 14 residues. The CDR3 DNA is TGTGCCAGCACCGGGACTAGCGGTATTAATGAGCAGTTCTTC. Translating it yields CASTGTSGINEQFF.

The CDR3 reads CASSVGGLTSTDTQYF. The CDR3 region has the DNA TGTGCCAGCAGCGTAGGCGGGTTGACTAGCACAGATACGCAGTATTTT. V and J are TRBV9 and TRBJ2-3; maybe TRBD2 (5 bases). Deletions cut 0 bases from V and 0 bases from J, with 11 bases between. The germline V gene has CDR1 SGDLS and CDR2 YYNGEE. This CDR3 has 16 residues.

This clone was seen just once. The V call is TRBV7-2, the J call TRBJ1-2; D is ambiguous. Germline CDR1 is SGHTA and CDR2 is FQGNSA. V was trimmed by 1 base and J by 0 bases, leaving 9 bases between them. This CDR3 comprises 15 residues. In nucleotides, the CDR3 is TGTGCCAGCAGCTTAGTACAGACCTCTAACTATGGCTACACCTTC. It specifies CASSLVQTSNYGYTF. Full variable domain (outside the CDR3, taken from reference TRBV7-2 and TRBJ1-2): GAGVSQSPSNKVTEKGKDVELRCDPISGHTALYWYRQSLGQGLEFLIYFQGNSAPDKSGLPSDRFSAERTGGSVSTLTIQRTQQEDSAVYLCASSLVQTSNYGYTFGSGTRLTVV.

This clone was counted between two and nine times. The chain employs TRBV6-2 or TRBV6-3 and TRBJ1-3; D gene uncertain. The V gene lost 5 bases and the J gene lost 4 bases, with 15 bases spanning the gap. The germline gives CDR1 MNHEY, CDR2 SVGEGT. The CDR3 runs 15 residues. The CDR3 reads CASSRFAGSGNTIYF. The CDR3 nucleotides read TGTGCCAGCAGTAGGTTTGCAGGATCCGGAAACACCATATATTTT.

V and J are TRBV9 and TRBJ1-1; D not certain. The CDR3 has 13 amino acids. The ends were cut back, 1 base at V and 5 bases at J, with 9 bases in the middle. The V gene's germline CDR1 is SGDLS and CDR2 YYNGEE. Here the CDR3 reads CASSVTLETEAFF. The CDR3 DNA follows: TGTGCCAGCAGCGTAACTCTAGAGACTGAAGCTTTCTTT.

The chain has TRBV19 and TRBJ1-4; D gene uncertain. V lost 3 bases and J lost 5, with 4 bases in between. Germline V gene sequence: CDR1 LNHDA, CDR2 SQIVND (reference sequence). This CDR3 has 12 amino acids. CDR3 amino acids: CASSIMNEKLFF. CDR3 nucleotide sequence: TGTGCCAGTAGTATTATGAATGAAAAACTGTTTTTT.

The CDR3 is CASSPLLPTGEGYTF. DNA of the CDR3: TGTGCCAGCAGCCCTTTATTACCCACAGGGGAGGGCTACACCTTC. This sequence joins TRBV5-4 and TRBJ1-2; TRBD1 matches at 7 bases. V lost 4 bases and J lost 8; bases outside the gene matches: 14. Germline loops: CDR1 SGHNT, CDR2 YYREEE (reference sequence). The CDR3 extends over 15 amino acids. The full variable domain, its missing parts supplied by reference TRBV5-4 and TRBJ1-2, is ETGVTQSPTHLIKTRGQQVTLRCSSQSGHNTVSWYQQALGQGPQFIFQYYREEENGRGNFPPRFSGLQFPNYSSELNVNALELDDSALYLCASSPLLPTGEGYTFGSGTRLTVV.

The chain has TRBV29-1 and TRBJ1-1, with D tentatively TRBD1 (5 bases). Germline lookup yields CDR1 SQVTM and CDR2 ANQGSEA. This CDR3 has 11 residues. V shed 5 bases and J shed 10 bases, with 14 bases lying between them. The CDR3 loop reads CSVQGNGRAFF. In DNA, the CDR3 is TGCAGCGTTCAGGGCAATGGACGAGCTTTCTTT.

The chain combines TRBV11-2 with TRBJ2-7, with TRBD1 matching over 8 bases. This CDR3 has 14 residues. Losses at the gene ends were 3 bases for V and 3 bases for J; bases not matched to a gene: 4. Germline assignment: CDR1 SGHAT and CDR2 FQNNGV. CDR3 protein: CASSFLDRDYEQYF. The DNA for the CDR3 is TGTGCCAGCAGCTTCCTGGACAGGGACTACGAGCAGTACTTC.

The CDR3 sequence is CASSTLAGALDTQYF. The DNA for the CDR3 is TGTGCCAGTAGTACCCTAGCGGGGGCATTAGATACGCAGTATTTT. This sequence joins TRBV19 and TRBJ2-3, with 10 bases identical to TRBD2. The CDR3 extends over 15 amino acids. The junction had 6 bases not matched to a gene; V was cut back by 4 bases and J by 5 bases. Germline CDR1 is LNHDA and CDR2 is SQIVND (reference sequence). The full variable domain, with the rest looked up from reference TRBV19 and TRBJ2-3, is DGGITQSPKYLFRKEGQNVTLSCEQNLNHDAMYWYRQDPGQGLRLIYYSQIVNDFQKGDIAEGYSVSREKKESFPLTVTSAQKNPTAFYLCASSTLAGALDTQYFGPGTRLTVL.

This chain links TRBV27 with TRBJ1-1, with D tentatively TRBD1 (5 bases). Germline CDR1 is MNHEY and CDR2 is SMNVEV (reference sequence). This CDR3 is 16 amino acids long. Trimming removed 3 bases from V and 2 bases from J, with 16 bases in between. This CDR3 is CASSFGWGGRNTEAFF. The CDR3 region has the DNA TGTGCCAGCAGTTTTGGGTGGGGCGGTCGAAACACTGAAGCTTTCTTT.

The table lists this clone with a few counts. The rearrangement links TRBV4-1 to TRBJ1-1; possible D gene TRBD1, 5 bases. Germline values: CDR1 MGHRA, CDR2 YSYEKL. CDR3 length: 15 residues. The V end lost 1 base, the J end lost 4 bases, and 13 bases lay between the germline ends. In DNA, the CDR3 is TGCGCCAGCAGCCAAGGGGGCCCCGGGAGCACTGAAGCTTTCTTT. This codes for CASSQGGPGSTEAFF.

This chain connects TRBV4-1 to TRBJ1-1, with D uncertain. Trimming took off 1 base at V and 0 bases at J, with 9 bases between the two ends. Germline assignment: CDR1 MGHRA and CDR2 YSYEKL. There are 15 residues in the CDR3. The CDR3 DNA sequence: TGCGCCAGCAGCCAAGGTCCAGGCATGAACACTGAAGCTTTCTTT. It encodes CASSQGPGMNTEAFF.

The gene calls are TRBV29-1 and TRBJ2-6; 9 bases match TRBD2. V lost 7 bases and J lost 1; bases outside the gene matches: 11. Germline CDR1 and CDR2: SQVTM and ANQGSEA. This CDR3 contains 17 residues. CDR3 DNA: TGCAGCGCTATTAGCGGGGGCCTTACGTCTGGGGCCAACGTCCTGACTTTC. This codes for CSAISGGLTSGANVLTF.

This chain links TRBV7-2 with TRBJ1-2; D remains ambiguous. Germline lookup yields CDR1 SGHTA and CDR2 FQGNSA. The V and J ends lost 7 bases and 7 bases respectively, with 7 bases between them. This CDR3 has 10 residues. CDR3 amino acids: CASMGGGYTF. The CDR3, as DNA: TGTGCCAGCATGGGAGGTGGCTACACCTTC.

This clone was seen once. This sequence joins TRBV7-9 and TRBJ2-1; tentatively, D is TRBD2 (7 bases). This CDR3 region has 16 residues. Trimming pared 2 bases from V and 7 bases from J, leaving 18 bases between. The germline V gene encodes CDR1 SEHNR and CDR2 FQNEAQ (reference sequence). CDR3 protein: CASSLRAGAEGNEQFF. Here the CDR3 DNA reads TGTGCCAGCAGCTTAAGGGCGGGGGCGGAGGGGAATGAGCAGTTCTTC.

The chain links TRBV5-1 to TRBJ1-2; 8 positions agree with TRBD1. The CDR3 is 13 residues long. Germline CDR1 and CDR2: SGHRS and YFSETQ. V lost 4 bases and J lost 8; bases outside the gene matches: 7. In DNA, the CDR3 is TGCGCCAGCAGCCCAGGGGGCGCGGCAGGCTACACCTTC. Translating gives CASSPGGAAGYTF.